Listed here is a single T cell receptor beta chain. The repertoire was sequenced with immunoSEQ multiplex PCR; TCRdb's copy has only in-frame clones and lacks some. Found here are about 300,000 clones, about 89% of them singletons; the top ten hold less than 3%. The record originates from a study of blood T cell repertoires in COVID-19. This CDR3 spans 11 amino acids. V was clipped by 3 bases and J by 4 bases, with 2 bases between them. Germline-derived CDR1 and CDR2 are SGHTA and FQGNSA. Participant reports of clinical history set cohort assignment. All recovered Cohort 3 donors got two negative PCRs, got clearance, or saw symptom resolution.

Sequenced: PBMCs or T cells enriched from blood (not recorded which). The TCR comes from a woman aged 18-30 years who had recovered from COVID-19. This rearrangement joins TRBV7-2 to TRBJ2-3; D is unclear. As DNA, the CDR3 is TGTGCCAGCAGCTTCTCAGATACGCAGTATTTT. Its translation is CASSFSDTQYF.